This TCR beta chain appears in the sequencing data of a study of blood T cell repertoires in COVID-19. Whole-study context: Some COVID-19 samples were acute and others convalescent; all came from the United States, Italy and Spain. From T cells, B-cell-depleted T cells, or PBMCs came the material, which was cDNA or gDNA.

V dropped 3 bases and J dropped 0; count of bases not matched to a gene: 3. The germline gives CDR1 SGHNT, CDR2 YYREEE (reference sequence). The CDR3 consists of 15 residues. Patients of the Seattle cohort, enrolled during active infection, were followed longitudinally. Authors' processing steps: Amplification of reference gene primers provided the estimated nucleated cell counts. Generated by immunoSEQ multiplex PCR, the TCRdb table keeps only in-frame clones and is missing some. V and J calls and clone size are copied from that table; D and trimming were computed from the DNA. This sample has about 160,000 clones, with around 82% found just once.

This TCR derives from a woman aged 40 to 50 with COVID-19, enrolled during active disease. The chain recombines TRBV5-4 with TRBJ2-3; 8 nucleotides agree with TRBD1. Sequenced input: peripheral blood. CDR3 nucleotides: TGTGCCAGCAGCTCCAGGGGGCCTAGCACAGATACGCAGTATTTT. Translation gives CASSSRGPSTDTQYF.